This entry lists 18 T cell receptor beta chains sequenced from one sample in a study of human T cells and chemical hapten exposure. Specified time point: healthy volunteer bleed at 2 weeks. RNA extraction used unfractionated whole blood as the source of total RNA. Each CDR3 protein is one row after TCRdb ran MiXCR on the RACE reads. Here the sample spans about 130,000 distinct CDR3 sequences, approximately 10% being singletons. What was sequenced was whole blood. The receptors stem from a male donor in good health. Some clones in this sample may be carry-over from other donors' samples.

This clonotype was seen repeatedly, ten times or more. The chain has TRBV12-3 or TRBV12-4 and TRBJ2-7, with D unresolved. The CDR3 consists of 12 residues. Trimming took off 5 bases at V and 9 bases at J, with 14 bases between the two ends. CDR3 sequence (DNA): TGTGCCAGCAGTATAGACGGATTCTGGCAGTACTTC. This sequence encodes CASSIDGFWQYF.

The rearrangement joins TRBV13 to TRBJ2-3; no definite D call. CDR3 size: 16 residues. Germline V gene data show CDR1 as PRHDT and CDR2 as FYEKMQ (reference sequence). With 0 bases removed from V and 5 bases from J, the gap between germline ends came to 15 bases. The CDR3, as DNA: TGTGCCAGCAGCTTAGGTAGGGCTCCCTCTGGAGATACGCAGTATTTT. Translation: CASSLGRAPSGDTQYF.

This rearrangement joins TRBV5-6 to TRBJ2-5, with TRBD2 identical over 8 bases. This CDR3 is 18 amino acids long. The ends lost 0 bases at V and 1 base at J; junction bases unmatched: 11. CDR1 and CDR2 from the germline V gene are SGHDT and YYEEEE. The CDR3 nucleotides read TGTGCCAGCAGCTTGGTGGTTGGGTCCACTAGCGGCCAAGAGACCCAGTACTTC. Encoded protein: CASSLVVGSTSGQETQYF. The entire variable domain, with the rest obtained from reference TRBV5-6 and TRBJ2-5, is as follows: DAGVTQSPTHLIKTRGQQVTLRCSPKSGHDTVSWYQQALGQGPQFIFQYYEEEERQRGNFPDRFSGHQFPNYSSELNVNALLLGDSALYLCASSLVVGSTSGQETQYFGPGTRLLVL.

This clonotype has a count of ten or more. This rearrangement joins TRBV24-1 to TRBJ2-3; 13 nucleotides line up with TRBD2. This CDR3 has 18 residues. Trimming took 4 bases from V and 1 from J; bases not matched to a gene: 7. Germline V gives CDR1 KGHDR, CDR2 SFDVKD. CDR3 DNA: TGTGCCACCAGTGAACGGACTAGCGGGAGCGAAGGCACAGATACGCAGTATTTT. Protein: CATSERTSGSEGTDTQYF.

This clonotype was observed once. A read error is possible here, since a much larger clone lies one base away. This rearrangement joins TRBV20-1 to TRBJ1-5; D possibly corresponds to TRBD1 (5 bases). The CDR3 has 15 residues. Germline loops: CDR1 DFQATT, CDR2 SNEGSKA (reference sequence). CDR3 in DNA: TGCGGTGCTCGGGACGTTTTTGATAGCAATCAGCCCCAGCATTTT. Protein: CGARDVFDSNQPQHF.

V is TRBV20-1 and J is TRBJ2-7; D uncertain. In germline, CDR1 is DFQATT, CDR2 SNEGSKA (reference sequence). The CDR3 is made up of 14 amino acids. Trimming stripped 3 bases from V and 0 bases from J, with 12 bases between. The CDR3 spells CSARPYVGSYEQYF. The CDR3 nucleotides read TGCAGTGCTAGGCCCTACGTCGGCTCCTACGAGCAGTACTTC.

This clonotype was seen a few times. This chain connects TRBV20-1 to TRBJ2-7, with D maybe TRBD1 (5 bases). V was trimmed by 5 bases and J by 6 bases, leaving 14 bases between them. This CDR3 has 12 amino acids. The germline CDR1 and CDR2 sequences are DFQATT and SNEGSKA (reference sequence). Here the CDR3 DNA reads TGCAGTGCTGAAGGACAACCTCTCGAGCAGTACTTC. Amino acid sequence: CSAEGQPLEQYF.

This chain uses TRBV5-4 with TRBJ2-2; D assignment may be TRBD1 or TRBD2 (5 bases each). The germline gives CDR1 SGHNT, CDR2 YYREEE (reference sequence). This CDR3 is built from 16 residues. V was cut by 5 bases and J by 8 bases, with 22 bases left in between. CDR3 in amino acids: CASRINGAPLGGELFF. As DNA, the CDR3 is TGTGCCAGCAGGATTAACGGGGCCCCCTTAGGGGGGGAGCTGTTTTTT.

This clonotype was seen ten or more times. The CDR3 nucleotides are TGTGCCAGCAGTTATTTGGGACAGAATAACAATGAGCAGTTCTTC. Translation gives CASSYLGQNNNEQFF. The rearrangement joins TRBV6-5 to TRBJ2-1; 7 bases are a match to TRBD1. The CDR3 extends over 15 amino acids. Trimming cost V 3 bases and J 5 bases; bases outside gene matches: 7. Germline-derived CDR1 and CDR2 are MNHEY and SVGAGI.

This clonotype has a handful of counts. J is TRBJ1-1 and V is TRBV20-1; possibly TRBD1 for D (6 bases). Trimming shortened V by 1 base and J by 3 bases, and 12 bases separated the two germline ends. This CDR3 spans 14 amino acids. The germline V gene has CDR1 DFQATT and CDR2 SNEGSKA (reference sequence). The CDR3 coding sequence is TGCAGTGCTAGAGCTGGGGGGCAGGACACTGAAGCTTTCTTT. This translates into CSARAGGQDTEAFF.

At least ten counts were recorded for this clonotype. The rearrangement links TRBV4-3 to TRBJ2-7, with a possible D match to TRBD2 (5 bases). Trimming shortened V by 0 bases and J by 9 bases, and 12 bases separated the two germline ends. From germline, CDR1 is LGHNA and CDR2 YSLEER. This CDR3 has 13 residues. CDR3 in amino acids: CASSQERRVAQYF. CDR3 in DNA: TGCGCCAGCAGCCAAGAAAGGCGGGTAGCGCAGTACTTC.

As DNA, the CDR3 is TGTGCCTCAGCGTCCAACGGACTAGCGGGGGGGGCGAGGGAGACCCAGTACTTC. This gives the protein CASASNGLAGGARETQYF. V and J are TRBV7-2 and TRBJ2-5; 15 nucleotides line up with TRBD2. Trimming removed 11 bases from V and 5 bases from J; junction bases left unmatched: 18. The CDR3 extends over 18 amino acids. Germline loops: CDR1 SGHTA, CDR2 FQGNSA.

The chain joins TRBV27 to TRBJ1-1; D unclear. In germline, CDR1 is MNHEY, CDR2 SMNVEV (reference sequence). This CDR3 is 13 amino acids long. The V and J ends lost 4 bases and 2 bases respectively, with 8 bases between them. The CDR3 nucleotides are TGTGCCAGCAGTTCCCAGACTAACACTGAAGCTTTCTTT. Translating it yields CASSSQTNTEAFF.

This clonotype was seen more than once but under ten times. V usage is TRBV6-5 and J usage is TRBJ2-3; TRBD1 aligns across 7 bases. This CDR3 comprises 15 residues. Germline loops: CDR1 MNHEY, CDR2 SVGAGI. Germline trimming cut 2 bases from V and 4 bases from J; bases unmatched to any gene: 6. CDR3 protein: CASSYSGQVPDTQYF. DNA of the CDR3: TGTGCCAGCAGTTACAGCGGACAGGTGCCAGATACGCAGTATTTT.

A few counts support this clonotype. The rearrangement joins TRBV7-9 to TRBJ2-7, with D tentatively TRBD1 or TRBD2 (5 bases each). This CDR3 is built from 13 residues. V was trimmed by 5 bases and J by 0 bases, leaving 8 bases between them. Per the germline V gene, CDR1 is SEHNR and CDR2 is FQNEAQ (reference sequence). This CDR3 reads CASSRGSSYEQYF. The CDR3 region has the DNA TGTGCCAGCAGCCGGGGCAGCTCCTACGAGCAGTACTTC.

This clonotype was recorded at least ten times. V gene TRBV12-3 or TRBV12-4 combines with J gene TRBJ1-2, with unresolved D. V was pared by 2 bases and J by 2 bases, with 27 bases between. CDR3 size: 20 residues. CDR3: CASSLYRAFLEPHQNYGYTF. The CDR3 DNA follows: TGTGCCAGCAGTTTATATCGGGCGTTCCTGGAGCCTCATCAAAACTATGGCTACACCTTC.

This clonotype was counted at least ten times. The chain uses TRBV14 and TRBJ2-7; TRBD2 aligns across 8 bases. The CDR3 has 16 residues. The V gene end was trimmed by 3 bases and the J gene end by 0 bases; junction bases not matched to a gene: 7. The germline gives CDR1 SGHDN, CDR2 FVKESK. The CDR3 region is CASSQQAGEGSYEQYF. As DNA, the CDR3 is TGTGCCAGCAGCCAGCAAGCGGGAGAAGGCTCCTACGAGCAGTACTTC.

This clonotype has only a few counts. The chain recombines TRBV5-1 with TRBJ1-5; D is unresolved. The CDR3 extends over 16 amino acids. The germline V gene encodes CDR1 SGHRS and CDR2 YFSETQ. Trimming left V 0 bases short and J 2 bases short, with 12 bases between. CDR3 sequence reads: CASSLDGSRGNQPQHF. The CDR3 DNA reads TGCGCCAGCAGCTTGGACGGCAGTAGGGGCAATCAGCCCCAGCATTTT. The variable domain in full, completed from reference TRBV5-1 and TRBJ1-5, reads KAGVTQTPRYLIKTRGQQVTLSCSPISGHRSVSWYQQTPGQGLQFLFEYFSETQRNKGNFPGRFSGRQFSNSRSEMNVSTLELGDSALYLCASSLDGSRGNQPQHFGDGTRLSIL.